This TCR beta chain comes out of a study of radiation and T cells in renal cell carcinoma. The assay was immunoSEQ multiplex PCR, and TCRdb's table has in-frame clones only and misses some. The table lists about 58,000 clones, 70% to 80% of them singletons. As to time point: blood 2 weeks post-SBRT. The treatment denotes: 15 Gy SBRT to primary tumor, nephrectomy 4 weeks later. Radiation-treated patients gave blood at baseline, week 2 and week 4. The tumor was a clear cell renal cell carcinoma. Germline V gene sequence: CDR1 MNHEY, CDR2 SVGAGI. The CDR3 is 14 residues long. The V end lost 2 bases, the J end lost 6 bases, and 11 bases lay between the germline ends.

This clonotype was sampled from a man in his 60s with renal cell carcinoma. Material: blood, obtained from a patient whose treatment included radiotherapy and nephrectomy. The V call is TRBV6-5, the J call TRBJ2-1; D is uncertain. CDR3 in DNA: TGTGCCAGCAGTTACGACCCCGACCGCAATGAGCAGTTCTTC. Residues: CASSYDPDRNEQFF.